This paragraph covers one T cell receptor (beta chain) sequence. About 84 million PBMCs supplied genomic DNA for unsorted samples. TCRdb keeps only in-frame clones here, not all; method: immunoSEQ multiplex PCR. In the table there are 470,000 or so clones, approximately 84% of which are singletons. This sample is part of a study of shared clonotypes between healthy human individuals. Between the trimmed V and J ends, which lost 3 bases and 5 bases, there was a span of 14 bases. This CDR3 is built from 13 residues. Per the germline V gene, CDR1 is GTSNPN and CDR2 is SVGIG (reference sequence). The sequenced material came from PBMCs. J is TRBJ2-7 and V is TRBV30, with D unclear. This receptor was obtained from a woman between 40 and 55 years old in good health. Some clones in this sample may be carry-over from other donors' samples. The CDR3 reads CAWRRNAGNEQYF. DNA for the CDR3: TGTGCCTGGAGGCGAAACGCCGGAAACGAGCAGTACTTC. The full variable domain, rest sourced from reference TRBV30 and TRBJ2-7, is SQTIHQWPATLVQPVGSPLSLECTVEGTSNPNLYWYRQAAGRGLQLLFYSVGIGQISSEVPQNLSASRPQDRQFILSSKKLLLSDSGFYLCAWRRNAGNEQYFGPGTRLTVT.